This T cell receptor (beta chain) was profiled in a study of chemoradiotherapy in HPV16-positive cancers. Study background: Candidate HPV-specific clones and shared TCR motifs came from a couple of HPV16-positive patients.

The table came from immunoSEQ multiplex PCR; TCRdb's copy has only in-frame clones and leaves some out. The repertoire consists of 20,000 to 25,000 clones, with 87% occurring once and the leading ten covering about 2.1%. The source of this sequence is a human donor with HPV-associated anogenital cancer. The sequencing used blood, collected from a patient who underwent chemoradiotherapy.

The CDR3: CASSWGTSGAYYNEQFF. The CDR3 DNA is TGTGCCAGCAGTTGGGGGACTAGCGGGGCATACTACAATGAGCAGTTCTTC. The chain links TRBV27 to TRBJ2-1, with 13 positions matching TRBD2. The CDR3 has 17 residues. V trimming: 4 bases; J trimming: 3 bases; junction bases outside the gene matches: 6. CDR1 is MNHEY and CDR2 is SMNVEV in the germline V gene (reference sequence).